This TCR beta chain was retrieved from a study of T cell responses to AZD1222 COVID-19 vaccine. Findings and limits, study-wide: Spike as a whole was targeted by vaccine-associated CD4 TCRs, dominant at 160-218 and 743-854. White British people made up most donors, females outnumbered males, and clonal diversity was possibly underestimated.

Sequenced by immunoSEQ multiplex PCR; TCRdb stores in-frame clones only, minus some. Of over 60,000 clones in the sample, roughly 80% were seen once. Deletions cut 4 bases from V and 3 bases from J, with 10 bases between. CDR1 is SGHRS, CDR2 YFSETQ, per germline. The CDR3 is made up of 13 amino acids. As for this clone: The antigen is unknown.

The receptor's source is an adult who received the AZD1222 COVID-19 vaccine. The chain couples TRBV5-1 to TRBJ2-5, with TRBD1 as a possible D gene (6 bases). Sequencing used peripheral blood, obtained 28 days after the second AZD1222 dose. CDR3 sequence (DNA): TGCGCCAGCAGCCCTGGGGACAAAGAGACCCAGTACTTC. It encodes CASSPGDKETQYF.